The T cell receptor beta chain under discussion was sequenced for a study of T cells in Graves' hyperthyroidism and ophthalmopathy. For the study at large: Specimen type is peripheral blood, collected at initial diagnosis prior to any treatment.

Deletions cut 2 bases from V and 2 bases from J, with 13 bases between. In germline, CDR1 is SGDLS, CDR2 YYNGEE. The CDR3 length is 15 residues. Authors of the study amplified TCR beta CDR3 regions from RNA transcripts. A first-round RT-PCR of the TCR CDR3 used the HTBI primer set. TCRdb itself ran the multiplex PCR reads through MiXCR, one entry per CDR3 protein. Of some 560,000 distinct CDR3 sequences in the sample, around 14% were seen once. This clonotype was counted at least ten times. The sample was blood. The chain combines TRBV9 with TRBJ1-2; D is unresolved. The TCR was taken from a woman in her 30s with Graves' hyperthyroidism. The CDR3, as DNA: TGTGCCAGCAGCGTGTCCCCGACGGTAAACTATGGCTACACCTTC. Translating gives CASSVSPTVNYGYTF.